One T cell receptor (beta chain) is described in this entry. What it binds is unknown. Repertoires were generated with immunoSEQ multiplex PCR, while TCRdb's copy carries only in-frame clones and drops some. The data hold more than 45,000 clones, with around 81% observed a single time. During the collection period, no donor immune events like infections were recorded. The data are from a study of identifying expanded T cells in peripheral blood. Regarding the study as a whole: Over approximately two and four weeks, about 16 and 20 clones changed, versus 1.2 between replicates. Variance in clone template counts between roughly 2-week samples significantly increased with total template count across all healthy donors.

This CDR3 is 22 amino acids long. The germline V gene encodes CDR1 SGDLS and CDR2 YYNGEE. The V end was cut by 0 bases, the J end by 0 bases, with 30 bases between. The sequencing input was blood. The V gene is TRBV9, the J gene TRBJ1-2; D possibly corresponds to TRBD1 (5 bases). This receptor was identified in a person aged 18 to 70 in good health. The CDR3, as DNA: TGTGCCAGCAGCGTAGGACGGGGACGTCCGGTGGCCAGGGAAAAAGCTAACTATGGCTACACCTTC. This encodes CASSVGRGRPVAREKANYGYTF. The variable domain in full, with the rest retrieved from reference TRBV9 and TRBJ1-2, is DSGVTQTPKHLITATGQRVTLRCSPRSGDLSVYWYQQSLDQGLQFLIQYYNGEERAKGNILERFSAQQFPDLHSELNLSSLELGDSALYFCASSVGRGRPVAREKANYGYTFGSGTRLTVV.